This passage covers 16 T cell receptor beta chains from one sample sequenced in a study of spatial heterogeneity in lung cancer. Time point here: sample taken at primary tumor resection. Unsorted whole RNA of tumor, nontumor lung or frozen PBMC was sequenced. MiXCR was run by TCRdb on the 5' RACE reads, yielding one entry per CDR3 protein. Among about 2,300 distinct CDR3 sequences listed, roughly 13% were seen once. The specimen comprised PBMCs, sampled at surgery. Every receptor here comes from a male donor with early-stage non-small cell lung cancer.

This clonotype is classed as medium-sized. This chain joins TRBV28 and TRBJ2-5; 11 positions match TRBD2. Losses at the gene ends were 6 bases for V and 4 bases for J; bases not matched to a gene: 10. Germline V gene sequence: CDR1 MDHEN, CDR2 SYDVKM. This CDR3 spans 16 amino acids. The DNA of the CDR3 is TGTGCCAGCAGACCGATAGCGGGAGGGGGGGCAGAGACCCAGTACTTC. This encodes CASRPIAGGGAETQYF.

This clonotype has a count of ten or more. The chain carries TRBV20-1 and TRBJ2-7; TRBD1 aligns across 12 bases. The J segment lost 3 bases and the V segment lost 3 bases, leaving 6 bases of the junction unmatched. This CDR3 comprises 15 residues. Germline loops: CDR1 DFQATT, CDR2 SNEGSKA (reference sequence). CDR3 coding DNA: TGCAGTGCTAGTCCTGGGACAGGGGGCGGCTACGAGCAGTACTTC. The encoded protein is CSASPGTGGGYEQYF.

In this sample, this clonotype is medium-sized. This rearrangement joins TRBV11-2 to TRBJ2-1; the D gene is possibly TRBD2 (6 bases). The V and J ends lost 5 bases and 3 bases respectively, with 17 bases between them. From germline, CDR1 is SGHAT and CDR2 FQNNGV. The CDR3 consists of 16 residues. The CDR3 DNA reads TGTGCCAGCAGCCTAGGGACCGGGGGATTCTACAATGAGCAGTTCTTC. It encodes CASSLGTGGFYNEQFF.

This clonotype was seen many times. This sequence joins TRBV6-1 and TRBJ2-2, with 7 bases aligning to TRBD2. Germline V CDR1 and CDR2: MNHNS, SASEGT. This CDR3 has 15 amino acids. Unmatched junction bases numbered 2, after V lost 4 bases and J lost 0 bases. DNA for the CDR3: TGTGCCAGCAGTGTCGGACTAGCGAACACCGGGGAGCTGTTTTTT. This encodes CASSVGLANTGELFF.

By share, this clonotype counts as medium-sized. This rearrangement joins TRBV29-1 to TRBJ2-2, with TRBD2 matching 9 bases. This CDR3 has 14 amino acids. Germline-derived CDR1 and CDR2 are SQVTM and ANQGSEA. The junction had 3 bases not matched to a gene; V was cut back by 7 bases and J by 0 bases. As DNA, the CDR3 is TGCAGCGGTCTAGCGGGGTCGAACACCGGGGAGCTGTTTTTT. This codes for CSGLAGSNTGELFF.

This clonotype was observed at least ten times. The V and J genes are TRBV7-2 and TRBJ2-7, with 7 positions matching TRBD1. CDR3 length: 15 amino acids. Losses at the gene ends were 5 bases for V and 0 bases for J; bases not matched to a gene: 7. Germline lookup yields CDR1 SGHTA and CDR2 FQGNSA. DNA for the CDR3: TGTGCCAGCAGCCCGACAGGGACCTCCTCCTACGAGCAGTACTTC. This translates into CASSPTGTSSYEQYF. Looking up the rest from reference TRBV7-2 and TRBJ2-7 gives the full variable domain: GAGVSQSPSNKVTEKGKDVELRCDPISGHTALYWYRQSLGQGLEFLIYFQGNSAPDKSGLPSDRFSAERTGGSVSTLTIQRTQQEDSAVYLCASSPTGTSSYEQYFGPGTRLTVT.

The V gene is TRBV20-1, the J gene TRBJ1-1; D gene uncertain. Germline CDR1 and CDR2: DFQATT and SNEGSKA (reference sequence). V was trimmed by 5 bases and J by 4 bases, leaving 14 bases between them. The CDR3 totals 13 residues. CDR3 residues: CSADGERVTEAFF. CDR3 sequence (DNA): TGCAGTGCTGATGGGGAAAGGGTCACTGAAGCTTTCTTT.

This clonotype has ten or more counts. The CDR3 coding sequence is TGCGCCAGCAGCCAAGATCGGCGGCTGGGGGAGCAGTTCTTC. Residues: CASSQDRRLGEQFF. V is TRBV4-3 and J is TRBJ2-1; D gene unclear. In germline, CDR1 is LGHNA, CDR2 YSLEER. V lost 0 bases and J 10 bases, leaving 13 bases between the germline ends. The CDR3 covers 14 residues.

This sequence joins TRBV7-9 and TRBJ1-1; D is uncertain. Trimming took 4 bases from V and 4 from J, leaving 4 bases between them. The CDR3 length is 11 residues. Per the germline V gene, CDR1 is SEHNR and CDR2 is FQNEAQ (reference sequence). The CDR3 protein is CASSSSTEAFF. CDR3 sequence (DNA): TGTGCCAGCAGCTCAAGCACTGAAGCTTTCTTT.

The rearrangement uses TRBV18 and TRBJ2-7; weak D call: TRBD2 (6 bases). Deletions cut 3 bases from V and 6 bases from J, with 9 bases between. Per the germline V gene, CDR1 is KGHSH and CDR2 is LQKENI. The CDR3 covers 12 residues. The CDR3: CASSPGGSEQYF. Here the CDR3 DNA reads TGTGCCAGCTCACCCGGGGGTAGCGAGCAGTACTTC.

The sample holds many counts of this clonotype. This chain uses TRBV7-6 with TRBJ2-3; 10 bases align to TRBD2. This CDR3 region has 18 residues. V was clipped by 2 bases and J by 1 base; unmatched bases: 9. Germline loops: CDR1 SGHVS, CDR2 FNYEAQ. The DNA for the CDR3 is TGTGCCAGCAGCTTACGTCCAGCGGGAGGGGGGGGCACAGATACGCAGTATTTT. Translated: CASSLRPAGGGGTDTQYF.

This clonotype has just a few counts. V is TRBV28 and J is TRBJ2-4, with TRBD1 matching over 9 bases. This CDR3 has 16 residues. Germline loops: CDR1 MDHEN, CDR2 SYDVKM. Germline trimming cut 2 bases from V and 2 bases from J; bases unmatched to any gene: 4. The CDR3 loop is CASSLADRGTKNIQYF. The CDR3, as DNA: TGTGCCAGCAGTTTAGCGGACAGGGGTACCAAAAACATTCAGTACTTC.

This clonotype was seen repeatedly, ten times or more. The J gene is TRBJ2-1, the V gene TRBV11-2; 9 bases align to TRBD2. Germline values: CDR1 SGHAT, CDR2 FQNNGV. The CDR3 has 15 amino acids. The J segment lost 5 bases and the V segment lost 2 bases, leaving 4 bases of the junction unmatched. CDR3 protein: CASSLWAGGNNEQFF. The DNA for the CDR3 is TGTGCCAGCAGCTTATGGGCGGGGGGGAACAATGAGCAGTTCTTC.

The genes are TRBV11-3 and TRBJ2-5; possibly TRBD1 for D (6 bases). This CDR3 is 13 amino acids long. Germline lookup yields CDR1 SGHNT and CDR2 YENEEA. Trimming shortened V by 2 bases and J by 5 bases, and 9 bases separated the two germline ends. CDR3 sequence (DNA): TGTGCCAGCAGCTTACTGACAGGCGAGACCCAGTACTTC. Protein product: CASSLLTGETQYF.

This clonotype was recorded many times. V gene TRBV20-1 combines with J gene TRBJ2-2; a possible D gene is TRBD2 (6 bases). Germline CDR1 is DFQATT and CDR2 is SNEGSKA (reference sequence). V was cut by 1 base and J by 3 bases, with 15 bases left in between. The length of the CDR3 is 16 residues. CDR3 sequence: CSARAPGREDTGELFF. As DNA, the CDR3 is TGCAGTGCTAGAGCTCCAGGGCGGGAAGACACCGGGGAGCTGTTTTTT.

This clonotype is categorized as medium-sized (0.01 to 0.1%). The CDR3 loop reads CAWTPGQNTEAFF. The CDR3 nucleotides read TGTGCCTGGACCCCAGGGCAGAACACTGAAGCTTTCTTT. The gene calls are TRBV30 and TRBJ1-1; tentatively, D is TRBD1 (5 bases). The CDR3 covers 13 residues. V lost 4 bases, J lost 1 base, and 10 bases lay in between. Germline CDR1 and CDR2: GTSNPN and SVGIG (reference sequence).